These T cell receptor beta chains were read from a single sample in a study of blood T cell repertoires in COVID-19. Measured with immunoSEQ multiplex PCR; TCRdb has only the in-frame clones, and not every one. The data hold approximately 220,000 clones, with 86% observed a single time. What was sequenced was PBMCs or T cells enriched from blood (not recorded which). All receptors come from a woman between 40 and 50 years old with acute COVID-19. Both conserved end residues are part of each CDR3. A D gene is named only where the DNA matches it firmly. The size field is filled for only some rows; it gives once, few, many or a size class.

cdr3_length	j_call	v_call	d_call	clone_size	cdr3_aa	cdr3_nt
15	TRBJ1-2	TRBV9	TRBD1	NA	CASTERDRGPYGYTF	TGTGCCAGCACCGAACGGGACAGGGGACCCTATGGCTACACCTTC
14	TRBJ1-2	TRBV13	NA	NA	CASSEGGGDYGYTF	TGTGCCAGCAGCGAAGGGGGGGGAGACTATGGCTACACCTTC
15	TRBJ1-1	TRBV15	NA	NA	CATSRDGSRDTEAFF	TGTGCCACCAGCAGAGATGGGAGTAGGGACACTGAAGCTTTCTTT
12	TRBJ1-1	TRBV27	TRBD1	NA	CASRTGGTEAFF	TGTGCCAGCAGAACAGGGGGGACTGAAGCTTTCTTT
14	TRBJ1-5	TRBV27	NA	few	CASSLAGWDQPQHF	TGTGCCAGCAGTTTAGCAGGGTGGGATCAGCCCCAGCATTTT
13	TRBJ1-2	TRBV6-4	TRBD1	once	CASSADRGRGYTF	TGTGCCAGCAGCGCGGACAGGGGCCGGGGCTACACCTTC
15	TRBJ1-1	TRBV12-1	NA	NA	CASSFVISENTEAFF	TGTGCCAGCAGCTTTGTGATATCAGAGAACACTGAAGCTTTCTTT
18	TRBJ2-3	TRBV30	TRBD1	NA	CAWSKTNPGGTRPDTQYF	TGTGCCTGGAGTAAGACGAATCCAGGGGGTACCCGCCCAGATACGCAGTATTTT
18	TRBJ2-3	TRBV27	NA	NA	CASRPGLGGAPGTDTQYF	TGTGCCAGCAGACCCGGATTGGGGGGAGCCCCCGGCACAGATACGCAGTATTTT
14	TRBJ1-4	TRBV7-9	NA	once	CASSLGGSREKLFF	TGTGCCAGCAGCTTAGGGGGCAGCAGAGAAAAACTGTTTTTT
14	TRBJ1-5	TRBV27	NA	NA	CASSFGQYNQPQHF	TGTGCCAGCAGTTTTGGGCAGTACAATCAGCCCCAGCATTTT
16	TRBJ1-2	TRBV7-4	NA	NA	CASSLGFGQGVFGYTF	TGTGCCAGCAGCTTAGGGTTTGGGCAGGGTGTATTTGGCTACACCTTC
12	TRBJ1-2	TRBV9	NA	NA	CASSVDEYGYTF	TGTGCCAGCAGCGTAGATGAGTATGGCTACACCTTC
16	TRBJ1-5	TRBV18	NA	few	CASSRFDLVGNQPQHF	TGTGCCAGCTCACGCTTTGATCTGGTAGGCAATCAGCCCCAGCATTTT
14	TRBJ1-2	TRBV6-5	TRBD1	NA	CASTIARTGVGYTF	TGTGCCAGCACCATCGCCAGGACAGGGGTTGGCTACACCTTC
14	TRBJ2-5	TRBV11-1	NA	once	CASSLVEVGETQYF	TGTGCCAGCAGCTTAGTTGAGGTGGGAGAGACCCAGTACTTC
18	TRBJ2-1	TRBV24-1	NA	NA	CATSDFSTGPSSYNEQFF	TGTGCCACCAGTGATTTTTCTACAGGGCCAAGCTCCTACAATGAGCAGTTCTTC
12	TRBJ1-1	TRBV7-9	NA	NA	CASSLEGGGAFF	TGTGCCAGCAGCTTAGAAGGCGGAGGCGCTTTCTTT
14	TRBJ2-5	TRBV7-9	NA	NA	CASSSNRDQETQYF	TGTGCCAGCAGCTCTAACAGGGACCAAGAGACCCAGTACTTC
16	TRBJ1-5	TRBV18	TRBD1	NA	CASSPRDKGADQPQHF	TGTGCCAGCTCACCACGGGATAAGGGGGCCGATCAGCCCCAGCATTTT
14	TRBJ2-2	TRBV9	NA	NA	CASSVGRGTGELFF	TGTGCCAGCAGCGTAGGGCGGGGCACCGGGGAGCTGTTTTTT
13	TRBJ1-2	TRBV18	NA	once	CASSPTGTYGYTF	TGTGCCAGCTCACCAACAGGGACCTATGGCTACACCTTC
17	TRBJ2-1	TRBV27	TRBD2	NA	CASSFISRGGGYNEQFF	TGTGCCAGCAGTTTTATATCAAGGGGCGGGGGCTACAATGAGCAGTTCTTC
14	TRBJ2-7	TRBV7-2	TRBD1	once	CASSSGQGSYEQYF	TGTGCCAGCAGCTCGGGACAGGGGTCCTACGAGCAGTACTTC
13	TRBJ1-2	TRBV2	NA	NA	CATEGGAEYGYTF	TGTGCCACCGAGGGGGGGGCAGAATATGGCTACACCTTC
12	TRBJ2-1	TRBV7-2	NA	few	CASQRVGNEQFF	TGTGCCAGCCAGAGGGTGGGCAATGAGCAGTTCTTC
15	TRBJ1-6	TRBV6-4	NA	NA	CASSEGRGYNSPLHF	TGTGCCAGCAGTGAAGGAAGGGGTTATAATTCACCCCTCCACTTT
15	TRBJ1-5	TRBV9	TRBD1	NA	CASSPSTGTYQPQHF	TGTGCCAGCAGCCCATCGACAGGGACCTATCAGCCCCAGCATTTT
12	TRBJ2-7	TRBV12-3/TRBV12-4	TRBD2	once	CASSLSGGQQYF	TGTGCCAGCAGTTTGTCGGGGGGACAGCAGTACTTC
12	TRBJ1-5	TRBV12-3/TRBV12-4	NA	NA	CASGEDNQPQHF	TGTGCCAGCGGGGAGGACAATCAGCCCCAGCATTTT
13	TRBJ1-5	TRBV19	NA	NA	CASTPSSNQPQHF	TGTGCCAGTACCCCGAGCAGCAATCAGCCCCAGCATTTT
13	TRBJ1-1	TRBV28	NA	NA	CASRGHMNTEAFF	TGTGCCAGTAGGGGACACATGAACACTGAAGCTTTCTTT
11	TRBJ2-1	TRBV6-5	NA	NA	CASTLYNEQFF	TGTGCCAGCACCCTATACAATGAGCAGTTCTTC
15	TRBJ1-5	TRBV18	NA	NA	CASSPTSVVNQPQHF	TGTGCCAGCTCACCAACAAGCGTTGTGAATCAGCCCCAGCATTTT
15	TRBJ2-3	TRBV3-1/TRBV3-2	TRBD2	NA	CASSQDGTSQDTQYF	TGTGCCAGCAGCCAAGATGGGACTAGCCAAGATACGCAGTATTTT
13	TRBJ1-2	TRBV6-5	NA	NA	CASSPEGVRGYTF	TGTGCCAGCAGTCCCGAGGGGGTCCGAGGCTACACCTTC
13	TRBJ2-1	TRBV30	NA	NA	CAWSVGSYNEQFF	TGTGCCTGGAGTGTCGGCTCCTACAATGAGCAGTTCTTC
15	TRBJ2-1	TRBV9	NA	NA	CASSVVGGGGNEQFF	TGTGCCAGCAGCGTAGTCGGGGGTGGCGGCAATGAGCAGTTCTTC
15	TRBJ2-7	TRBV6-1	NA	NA	CASSEARQGFYEQYF	TGTGCCAGCAGTGAAGCGCGGCAGGGGTTCTACGAGCAGTACTTC